This passage covers 21 T cell receptor beta chains from one sample sequenced in a study of patients and donors after allogeneic stem cell transplantation. TCRdb analysed the RT-PCR reads with MiXCR anew, one entry per CDR3 protein. The table has 90,000 to 130,000 distinct CDR3 sequences, approximately 35% seen once; the top ten hold roughly 27%. Specimen: blood, either unsorted or a sorted T cell fraction (not recorded which). The receptors originated from a human donor who was either an allogeneic HSCT recipient or a stem cell or donor lymphocyte infusion donor (not recorded which). It is not recorded whose cells these are; they may come from a transplant donor.

The rearrangement uses TRBV20-1 and TRBJ2-1; no clear D gene. This CDR3 has 11 amino acids. V gave up 6 bases and J gave up 10 bases, with 13 bases separating them. In germline, CDR1 is DFQATT, CDR2 SNEGSKA (reference sequence). CDR3 loop: CSAPLGWEQFF. The CDR3 DNA is TGCAGTGCCCCCTTGGGTTGGGAGCAGTTCTTC.

J is TRBJ2-3 and V is TRBV29-1; TRBD2 matches at 7 bases. Trimming took 8 bases from V and 2 from J; bases not matched to a gene: 13. Germline CDR1 is SQVTM and CDR2 is ANQGSEA. This CDR3 region has 15 residues. DNA for the CDR3: TGCAGCCACCTGCGGGCGGGAGCCCCCACAGATACGCAGTATTTT. Translating it yields CSHLRAGAPTDTQYF.

V usage is TRBV12-3 or TRBV12-4 and J usage is TRBJ2-2; D call uncertain. V gave up 6 bases and J gave up 0 bases, with 8 bases separating them. The CDR3 has 14 amino acids. The CDR3 sequence is CASSTGPNTGELFF. The CDR3 region has the DNA TGTGCCAGCAGCACGGGTCCGAACACCGGGGAGCTGTTTTTT.

The chain has TRBV4-2 and TRBJ1-5, with a weak D call TRBD1 (6 bases). Trimming cost V 0 bases and J 4 bases, with 13 bases left between them. The CDR3 is 16 residues long. CDR1 and CDR2 (germline): LGHNA, YNFKEQ. The CDR3 DNA follows: TGTGCCAGCAGCCAAGACTCCGGGGGCAATAATCAGCCCCAGCATTTT. This codes for CASSQDSGGNNQPQHF.

The chain combines TRBV7-2 with TRBJ2-5; D remains ambiguous. CDR1 and CDR2 (germline): SGHTA, FQGNSA. This CDR3 is built from 12 residues. Trimming took 6 bases from V and 9 from J, leaving 14 bases between them. The CDR3 region has the DNA TGTGCCAGCAGAAGACCCTTGGGTTCCCAGTACTTC. Protein product: CASRRPLGSQYF.

The chain combines TRBV12-3 or TRBV12-4 with TRBJ2-5; no firm D call. The CDR3 has 16 residues. The V and J ends lost 5 bases and 1 base respectively, with 17 bases between them. CDR3: CASSDGPAPIQETQYF. The CDR3 coding sequence is TGTGCCAGCAGTGACGGGCCTGCCCCGATCCAAGAGACCCAGTACTTC.

The chain joins TRBV20-1 to TRBJ2-1, with D maybe TRBD2 (6 bases). The CDR3 covers 13 residues. The V end lost 6 bases, the J end lost 2 bases, and 11 bases lay between the germline ends. Germline CDR1 reads DFQATT; CDR2 reads SNEGSKA (reference sequence). The CDR3 reads CSAGGFPYNEQFF. The CDR3 coding sequence is TGCAGTGCCGGGGGATTCCCCTACAATGAGCAGTTCTTC.

This clonotype was observed a few times. This CDR3 fails to terminate in the conserved phenylalanine or tryptophan, so it likely reflects a read error. The chain is built from TRBV4-3 and TRBJ1-2, with TRBD1 matching over 7 bases. The CDR3 is made up of 15 amino acids. The germline V gene encodes CDR1 LGHNA and CDR2 YSLEER. With V trimmed by 1 base and J by 3 bases, 5 bases remained unmatched. CDR3 in amino acids: CASSQVLTGHYGYTL. The CDR3 bases are TGCGCCAGCAGCCAAGTCCTGACAGGGCACTATGGCTACACCCTC.

CDR3 amino acids: CASSLVGTDTQYF. The CDR3 region has the DNA TGTGCCAGCAGCTTAGTTGGGACTGATACGCAGTATTTT. The chain joins TRBV7-2 to TRBJ2-3; D might be TRBD2 (6 bases). Trimming shortened V by 1 base and J by 6 bases, and 8 bases separated the two germline ends. The CDR3 runs 13 residues. From germline, CDR1 is SGHTA and CDR2 FQGNSA.

This chain links TRBV20-1 with TRBJ2-7, with D perhaps matching TRBD1 (6 bases). V was pared by 3 bases and J by 5 bases, with 17 bases between. The germline gives CDR1 DFQATT, CDR2 SNEGSKA (reference sequence). The CDR3 totals 14 residues. CDR3 sequence: CSASDRTRRDEQYF. CDR3 sequence (DNA): TGCAGTGCTAGCGACAGGACTCGGCGAGACGAGCAGTACTTC.

The chain uses TRBV28 and TRBJ1-5, with D perhaps TRBD1 (6 bases). The germline V and J ends were trimmed by 4 bases and 3 bases, with 16 bases remaining between them. CDR1 MDHEN and CDR2 SYDVKM come from the germline V gene. There are 16 residues in the CDR3. CDR3 sequence reads: CASSSTRGAINQPQHF. The DNA for the CDR3 is TGTGCCAGCAGTTCGACACGGGGGGCAATCAATCAGCCCCAGCATTTT.

The genes are TRBV6-5 and TRBJ2-7; 7 bases agree with TRBD1. V gave up 0 bases and J gave up 4 bases; unmatched junction bases: 6. CDR1 is MNHEY and CDR2 is SVGAGI in the germline V gene. This CDR3 is 15 amino acids long. In DNA, the CDR3 is TGTGCCAGCAGTTACTCGGCGACAGGGCGTTACGAGCAGTACTTC. Its protein product is CASSYSATGRYEQYF.

For the CDR3, the DNA is TGTGCCAGCAGCTTATTGGGGAAAAACACCGGGGAGCTGTTTTTT. Translating it yields CASSLLGKNTGELFF. V is TRBV7-2 and J is TRBJ2-2; D is unresolved. V shed 2 bases and J shed 2 bases, with 9 bases lying between them. The CDR3 runs to 15 residues. The germline V gene encodes CDR1 SGHTA and CDR2 FQGNSA.

This clonotype was seen a few times. The chain has TRBV12-3 or TRBV12-4 and TRBJ1-1; the match to TRBD1 covers 8 bases. This CDR3 contains 16 residues. V shed 6 bases and J 4 bases; nucleotides not matched to a gene: 13. The CDR3 region is CASRPRQGRKPTEAFF. The CDR3 coding sequence is TGTGCCAGCAGACCAAGACAGGGGAGAAAGCCCACTGAAGCTTTCTTT.

The gene calls are TRBV7-3 and TRBJ2-7, with a weak D call TRBD1 (6 bases). The length of the CDR3 is 15 residues. The germline V and J ends were trimmed by 10 bases and 4 bases, with 23 bases remaining between them. Germline V gives CDR1 SGHTA, CDR2 FQGTGA. The CDR3 coding sequence is TGTGCCATCGAGCCTCCACTCACAGGGATGTACGAGCAGTACTTC. This sequence encodes CAIEPPLTGMYEQYF.

This clonotype was recorded a few times. This sequence joins TRBV20-1 and TRBJ1-2; D not resolved. Trimming removed 2 bases from V and 2 bases from J, with 3 bases in between. This CDR3 has 11 residues. CDR1 DFQATT and CDR2 SNEGSKA come from the germline V gene (reference sequence). The CDR3 DNA follows: TGCAGTGCTAGACAGAACTATGGCTACACCTTC. Translation: CSARQNYGYTF.

The chain recombines TRBV20-1 with TRBJ2-1, with a possible D match to TRBD2 (5 bases). Germline CDR1 is DFQATT and CDR2 is SNEGSKA (reference sequence). The ends were cut back, 4 bases at V and 1 base at J, with 17 bases in the middle. This CDR3 region has 16 residues. The CDR3 reads CSAKLEGSGSYNEQFF. The CDR3 DNA reads TGCAGTGCTAAACTAGAAGGTTCGGGATCCTACAATGAGCAGTTCTTC.

The CDR3: CASSLGTGGLTYNEQFF. The CDR3 DNA sequence: TGCGCCAGCAGCCTAGGGACAGGGGGCTTAACCTACAATGAGCAGTTCTTC. The chain employs TRBV5-1 and TRBJ2-1; 12 bases align to TRBD1. With 4 bases clipped from V and 2 bases from J, the junction kept 7 bases outside the gene matches. CDR1 SGHRS and CDR2 YFSETQ come from the germline V gene. There are 17 residues in the CDR3.

CDR3 bases: TGTGCCAGCAGTTTGGGACGAGGGTCAAAAAACACCATATATTTT. Its translation: CASSLGRGSKNTIYF. The chain employs TRBV6-5 and TRBJ1-3; a weak D match, TRBD1 (5 bases). V shed 4 bases and J shed 6 bases, with 16 bases lying between them. CDR3 size: 15 residues. Germline V gene sequence: CDR1 MNHEY, CDR2 SVGAGI.

The chain joins TRBV12-3 or TRBV12-4 to TRBJ1-5, with D tentatively TRBD1 (6 bases). Trimming took 6 bases from V and 0 from J, leaving 12 bases between them. This CDR3 comprises 15 residues. CDR3 sequence reads: CASRWTDLSNQPQHF. The DNA for the CDR3 is TGTGCCAGCAGGTGGACAGACCTTAGCAATCAGCCCCAGCATTTT.

The chain recombines TRBV24-1 with TRBJ2-5; D gene unclear. V lost 4 bases, J lost 4 bases, and 3 bases lay in between. The CDR3 contains 11 residues. In germline, CDR1 is KGHDR, CDR2 SFDVKD. CDR3 protein: CATSEGETQYF. The DNA for the CDR3 is TGTGCCACCAGTGAGGGAGAGACCCAGTACTTC.